Presented here are 9 T cell receptor beta chains from one specimen sequenced in a study of T cells in Graves' hyperthyroidism and ophthalmopathy. TCR beta CDR3 region amplification was performed from RNA transcripts. HTBI primers were the set used in a first-round RT-PCR of the TCR CDR3. TCRdb re-derived calls from the multiplex PCR reads in MiXCR, one entry per CDR3 protein. The sample holds approximately 570,000 distinct CDR3 sequences, 20% seen once. The source material was blood. All receptors come from a middle-aged man with Graves' ophthalmopathy.

V and J are TRBV7-9 and TRBJ2-7; tentative D call: TRBD1 (5 bases). This CDR3 region has 11 residues. Germline assignment: CDR1 SEHNR and CDR2 FQNEAQ (reference sequence). V lost 8 bases, J lost 0 bases, and 5 bases lay in between. In DNA form, the CDR3 reads TGTGCCAGCGACAGCTCCTACGAGCAGTACTTC. The encoded protein is CASDSSYEQYF.

This clonotype has just a few counts. The chain employs TRBV5-1 and TRBJ1-4; 10 bases are a match to TRBD1. The trim removed 0 bases at V and 7 bases at J, leaving 3 bases unmatched. The V gene's germline CDR1 is SGHRS and CDR2 YFSETQ. This CDR3 has 15 residues. This chain's CDR3 is CASSLAGTGVEKLFF. The CDR3 DNA follows: TGCGCCAGCAGCTTGGCCGGGACAGGGGTTGAAAAACTGTTTTTT.

This clonotype was observed at least ten times. V gene TRBV11-3 combines with J gene TRBJ2-3; 10 nucleotides align to TRBD1. The CDR3 has 14 residues. Germline V gives CDR1 SGHNT, CDR2 YENEEA. With 5 bases clipped from V and 3 bases from J, the junction kept 2 bases outside the gene matches. The chain's CDR3 is CASSRDRGTDTQYF. The DNA for the CDR3 is TGTGCCAGCAGCCGGGACAGGGGTACAGATACGCAGTATTTT.

This clonotype was found many times. The chain combines TRBV5-1 with TRBJ1-1; possibly TRBD1 for D (6 bases). V gave up 4 bases and J gave up 5 bases, with 18 bases separating them. The CDR3 has 15 amino acids. The germline gives CDR1 SGHRS, CDR2 YFSETQ. The CDR3: CASSAHWDTGTEAFF. CDR3 nucleotides: TGCGCCAGCAGCGCTCACTGGGACACCGGGACTGAAGCTTTCTTT.

The gene calls are TRBV20-1 and TRBJ2-4, with D uncertain. V was pared by 0 bases and J by 6 bases, with 6 bases between. Per the germline V gene, CDR1 is DFQATT and CDR2 is SNEGSKA (reference sequence). This CDR3 is built from 12 residues. CDR3 in DNA: TGCAGTGCTAGAGATTACCCAAACATTCAGTACTTC. This gives the protein CSARDYPNIQYF.

Here the CDR3 reads CASSGTSGGAIGQETQYF. In nucleotides, the CDR3 is TGTGCCAGCAGTGGGACTAGCGGGGGGGCAATAGGGCAAGAGACCCAGTACTTC. The chain has TRBV2 and TRBJ2-5; 15 bases line up with TRBD2. The CDR3 extends over 18 amino acids. J lost 2 bases, V lost 4 bases, and 8 bases had no gene match. Looked up from germline, CDR1 is SNHLY and CDR2 is FYNNEI.

The chain employs TRBV20-1 and TRBJ2-7, with 9 bases lining up with TRBD1. The CDR3 spans 12 residues. Germline loops: CDR1 DFQATT, CDR2 SNEGSKA (reference sequence). Trimming took 8 bases from V and 3 from J; bases not matched to a gene: 5. In DNA, the CDR3 is TGCAGTCCGACGACAGGGGGCTACGAGCAGTACGTC. This gives the protein CSPTTGGYEQYV.

There are many counts of this clonotype. The rearrangement joins TRBV12-3 or TRBV12-4 to TRBJ2-2; D is perhaps TRBD2 (7 bases). The CDR3 is made up of 15 amino acids. V lost 3 bases to trimming and J lost 3 bases, with 11 bases between them. The CDR3: CASSFGGLDTGELFF. DNA for the CDR3: TGTGCCAGCAGTTTCGGGGGGCTGGACACCGGGGAGCTGTTTTTT.

This clonotype was observed a handful of times. This sequence joins TRBV6-1 and TRBJ1-5; weak D call: TRBD1 (6 bases). CDR1 and CDR2 (germline): MNHNS, SASEGT. The CDR3 has 15 amino acids. Trimming took off 6 bases at V and 4 bases at J, with 16 bases between the two ends. The CDR3: CASRTSLGGNQPQHF. The CDR3 DNA follows: TGTGCCAGCAGGACAAGCCTAGGGGGGAATCAGCCCCAGCATTTT.